The 25 T cell receptor beta chains given below trace back to one sample, sequenced in a study of blood T cell repertoires in COVID-19. TCRdb's copy holds only in-frame clones and misses some; the assay was immunoSEQ multiplex PCR. The sample has about 380,000 clones; more than 75% are singletons. Source material: PBMCs or T cells enriched from blood (not recorded which). The receptors were gathered from a woman younger than 35 who had recovered from COVID-19.

The chain links TRBV6-5 to TRBJ1-5; weak D call: TRBD1 (5 bases). This CDR3 is built from 13 residues. From germline, CDR1 is MNHEY and CDR2 SVGAGI. With 6 bases removed from V and 0 bases from J, the gap between germline ends came to 6 bases. DNA of the CDR3: TGTGCCAGCAGACAGGATAGCAATCAGCCCCAGCATTTT. It yields the protein CASRQDSNQPQHF.

This chain joins TRBV30 and TRBJ2-1; the D is unclear. The CDR3 has 13 amino acids. V was shortened by 4 bases and J by 1 base, with 8 bases between the two germline ends. The germline CDR1 and CDR2 sequences are GTSNPN and SVGIG (reference sequence). The CDR3 region is CAWKASSYNEQFF. The CDR3 DNA reads TGTGCCTGGAAGGCTAGTTCCTACAATGAGCAGTTCTTC. The variable domain in full, with the rest retrieved from reference TRBV30 and TRBJ2-1, is SQTIHQWPATLVQPVGSPLSLECTVEGTSNPNLYWYRQAAGRGLQLLFYSVGIGQISSEVPQNLSASRPQDRQFILSSKKLLLSDSGFYLCAWKASSYNEQFFGPGTRLTVL.

The chain is built from TRBV6-4 and TRBJ2-1; 12 bases fit TRBD2. Germline loops: CDR1 MRHNA, CDR2 SNTAGT. Trimming cost V 0 bases and J 6 bases; bases outside gene matches: 6. This CDR3 has 17 residues. This CDR3 is CASSDSASGGAGNEQFF. In DNA, the CDR3 is TGTGCCAGCAGTGACTCGGCTAGCGGGGGGGCCGGCAATGAGCAGTTCTTC.

The V call is TRBV28, the J call TRBJ1-3; no clear D gene. Germline values: CDR1 MDHEN, CDR2 SYDVKM. The CDR3 sequence is 16 residues long. Trimming left V 10 bases short and J 2 bases short, with 21 bases between. The DNA of the CDR3 is TGTGCCATCGCGAAGGTCCCACAGTTAACTGGAAACACCATATATTTT. It specifies CAIAKVPQLTGNTIYF.

J is TRBJ1-1 and V is TRBV5-6; TRBD1 matches at 7 bases. With 4 bases clipped from V and 11 bases from J, the junction kept 11 bases outside the gene matches. The length of the CDR3 is 13 residues. The V gene's germline CDR1 is SGHDT and CDR2 YYEEEE. In nucleotides, the CDR3 is TGTGCCAGCAGCCCTCGGACAGGATGGTACGCTTTCTTT. It specifies CASSPRTGWYAFF.

The chain couples TRBV5-4 to TRBJ1-2; D unresolved. The CDR3 runs to 14 residues. The germline V gene has CDR1 SGHNT and CDR2 YYREEE (reference sequence). The V end was cut by 5 bases, the J end by 7 bases, with 18 bases between. In DNA, the CDR3 is TGTGCCAGCAGGGCGGTTTCCTCCCCGACTGGCTACACCTTC. The encoded protein is CASRAVSSPTGYTF.

The genes are TRBV13 and TRBJ2-7, with D perhaps TRBD1 (5 bases). Trimming pared 5 bases from V and 6 bases from J, leaving 14 bases between. Germline-derived CDR1 and CDR2 are PRHDT and FYEKMQ (reference sequence). There are 13 residues in the CDR3. Written as DNA, the CDR3 is TGTGCCAGCAGCCCTCGGGCAGGGTCCGAGCAGTACTTC. It translates to CASSPRAGSEQYF. The full variable domain, its missing parts supplied by reference TRBV13 and TRBJ2-7, is AAGVIQSPRHLIKEKRETATLKCYPIPRHDTVYWYQQGPGQDPQFLISFYEKMQSDKGSIPDRFSAQQFSDYHSELNMSSLELGDSALYFCASSPRAGSEQYFGPGTRLTVT.

The genes are TRBV2 and TRBJ2-7; 9 nucleotides line up with TRBD2. This CDR3 comprises 15 residues. After removal of 6 bases from V and 0 bases from J, the junction contained 6 bases not matched to a gene. Germline V CDR1 and CDR2: SNHLY, FYNNEI. CDR3 DNA sequence: TGTGCCAGCAGGAAGGAGCGGGGGGTCTCCTACGAGCAGTACTTC. This translates into CASRKERGVSYEQYF. Complete variable domain (other parts from reference TRBV2 and TRBJ2-7): EPEVTQTPSHQVTQMGQEVILRCVPISNHLYFYWYRQILGQKVEFLVSFYNNEISEKSEIFDDQFSVERPDGSNFTLKIRSTKLEDSAMYFCASRKERGVSYEQYFGPGTRLTVT.

CDR3 DNA sequence: TGTGCCAGCACGTGGGGCGGCTCCGGGGAGCTGTTTTTT. Translating it yields CASTWGGSGELFF. This rearrangement joins TRBV19 to TRBJ2-2, with D perhaps matching TRBD1 (5 bases). Trimming left V 9 bases short and J 6 bases short, with 14 bases between. CDR1 is LNHDA and CDR2 is SQIVND in the germline V gene (reference sequence). This CDR3 is 13 amino acids long.

This chain links TRBV7-9 with TRBJ2-1, with 9 nucleotides matching TRBD2. The CDR3 runs 17 residues. With V trimmed by 4 bases and J by 9 bases, 16 bases remained unmatched. The germline V gene encodes CDR1 SEHNR and CDR2 FQNEAQ (reference sequence). The CDR3 DNA sequence: TGTGCCAGCAGCTATATCCAGACTCGCGGGGGGGCGGGTGAGCAGTTCTTC. Translating gives CASSYIQTRGGAGEQFF.

This clone was seen just once. The chain combines TRBV7-2 with TRBJ2-7; D is undetermined. This CDR3 region has 13 residues. Germline values: CDR1 SGHTA, CDR2 FQGNSA. V lost 7 bases to trimming and J lost 3 bases, with 13 bases between them. The CDR3 reads CASTHYLRYEQYF. CDR3 DNA: TGTGCCAGCACACACTACCTCCGCTACGAGCAGTACTTC.

The chain has TRBV27 and TRBJ2-1; 7 nucleotides match TRBD1. CDR3 size: 16 residues. J lost 5 bases, V lost 1 base, and 8 bases had no gene match. CDR1 and CDR2 from the germline V gene are MNHEY and SMNVEV (reference sequence). The CDR3 sequence is CASSLWGTAPNNEQFF. CDR3 sequence (DNA): TGTGCCAGCAGTTTATGGGGGACAGCCCCGAACAATGAGCAGTTCTTC.

This chain connects TRBV7-6 to TRBJ1-1; D remains ambiguous. Trimming removed 5 bases from V and 1 base from J, with 8 bases in between. In germline, CDR1 is SGHVS, CDR2 FNYEAQ. The CDR3 length is 13 residues. CDR3 DNA: TGTGCCAGCAGCGAGCAGGAGAACACTGAAGCTTTCTTT. This sequence encodes CASSEQENTEAFF.

This chain uses TRBV5-4 with TRBJ1-4, with D possibly TRBD1 on 6 matching bases. The length of the CDR3 is 15 residues. V was shortened by 5 bases and J by 7 bases, with 18 bases between the two germline ends. Germline V gives CDR1 SGHNT, CDR2 YYREEE (reference sequence). In DNA form, the CDR3 reads TGTGCCAGCAGGGACCCGGAACAGGGAGTTGAAAAACTGTTTTTT. Translation: CASRDPEQGVEKLFF.

V is TRBV4-1 and J is TRBJ2-3; D ambiguous. CDR1 and CDR2 from the germline V gene are MGHRA and YSYEKL. The CDR3 has 14 amino acids. Trimming left V 4 bases short and J 1 base short, with 9 bases between. DNA of the CDR3: TGCGCCAGCAGCCGCGCGGTTGGCACAGATACGCAGTATTTT. This encodes CASSRAVGTDTQYF.

V is TRBV6-5 and J is TRBJ2-7; D is possibly TRBD1 (5 bases). This CDR3 comprises 14 residues. The germline gives CDR1 MNHEY, CDR2 SVGAGI. The V and J ends lost 6 bases and 0 bases respectively, with 12 bases between them. The CDR3 spells CASSLGHSSYEQYF. In nucleotides, the CDR3 is TGTGCCAGCAGCCTCGGACACAGCTCCTACGAGCAGTACTTC.

The chain employs TRBV18 and TRBJ1-6; D is uncertain. The V end was cut by 0 bases, the J end by 3 bases, with 6 bases between. The CDR3 extends over 15 amino acids. The germline gives CDR1 KGHSH, CDR2 LQKENI. The CDR3 DNA sequence: TGTGCCAGCTCACCACCATCGGTCTATAATTCACCCCTCCACTTT. It specifies CASSPPSVYNSPLHF.

The J gene is TRBJ1-3, the V gene TRBV28; D is uncertain. The CDR3 extends over 14 amino acids. With 5 bases removed from V and 0 bases from J, the gap between germline ends came to 8 bases. Germline V gives CDR1 MDHEN, CDR2 SYDVKM. The CDR3 loop is CASSGGNSGNTIYF. CDR3 coding DNA: TGTGCCAGCAGTGGCGGAAACTCTGGAAACACCATATATTTT.

The V gene is TRBV19, the J gene TRBJ2-7, with 11 nucleotides matching TRBD2. The germline CDR1 and CDR2 sequences are LNHDA and SQIVND (reference sequence). With V trimmed by 7 bases and J by 0 bases, 8 bases remained unmatched. CDR3 length equals 16 residues. CDR3 protein: CASTSGLAGGSYEQYF. CDR3 in DNA: TGTGCCAGTACCTCCGGGCTAGCGGGGGGCTCCTACGAGCAGTACTTC.

V gene TRBV3-1 (or the pseudogene TRBV3-2) combines with J gene TRBJ1-2; weak D call: TRBD1 (6 bases). Germline V gives CDR1 LGHDT, CDR2 YNNKEL (reference sequence). V shed 6 bases and J shed 8 bases, with 16 bases lying between them. CDR3 length equals 13 residues. CDR3: CASRRSGQKGYTF. The CDR3 DNA is TGTGCCAGCAGACGCTCGGGACAAAAGGGCTACACCTTC.

This rearrangement joins TRBV24-1 to TRBJ2-1; 10 bases agree with TRBD2. J gave up 5 bases and V 3 bases, and 6 bases lay outside the gene matches. Germline V gene data show CDR1 as KGHDR and CDR2 as SFDVKD. This CDR3 has 16 residues. The CDR3 is CATSDPLAGDDNEQFF. DNA of the CDR3: TGTGCCACCAGTGATCCCCTAGCGGGGGACGACAATGAGCAGTTCTTC.

V gene TRBV7-9 combines with J gene TRBJ1-2; no reliable D call. Germline CDR1 reads SEHNR; CDR2 reads FQNEAQ (reference sequence). The CDR3 extends over 14 amino acids. Trimming took 2 bases from V and 6 from J, leaving 13 bases between them. CDR3 region: CASSLNNYGDGYTF. The CDR3 DNA sequence: TGTGCCAGCAGCTTAAATAATTACGGGGATGGCTACACCTTC.

V is TRBV24-1 and J is TRBJ1-2, with D possibly matching TRBD1 (5 bases). The germline CDR1 and CDR2 sequences are KGHDR and SFDVKD. This CDR3 has 14 amino acids. With 2 bases removed from V and 2 bases from J, the gap between germline ends came to 8 bases. The CDR3 bases are TGTGCCACCAGTGATTGGACAAGAAACTATGGCTACACCTTC. It codes for CATSDWTRNYGYTF.

This clone was counted between two and nine times. This rearrangement joins TRBV4-2 to TRBJ1-5, with D maybe TRBD1 (6 bases). This CDR3 has 16 amino acids. Germline V CDR1 and CDR2: LGHNA, YNFKEQ. Trimming removed 0 bases from V and 3 bases from J, with 12 bases in between. The CDR3 nucleotides read TGTGCCAGCAGCCAAGAACACAGGGTCAACAATCAGCCCCAGCATTTT. It codes for CASSQEHRVNNQPQHF.

The gene calls are TRBV18 and TRBJ2-7, with 9 bases fitting TRBD1. CDR3 size: 15 residues. V lost 4 bases and J lost 3; bases outside the gene matches: 7. The germline CDR1 and CDR2 sequences are KGHSH and LQKENI. The CDR3 DNA sequence: TGTGCCAGCTCACTGGGACAGGGAACTTACTACGAGCAGTACTTC. It codes for CASSLGQGTYYEQYF.